The sequence of this T cell receptor (beta chain) was determined in a study of Ad26.COV2.S vaccination and SARS-CoV-2 variants. As for the study in general: Participant was drawn from the COV1001 Ad26.COV2.S trial arm. By the intramuscular route, Ad26.COV2.S was given once, or twice 56 days apart. General observations from the study: In vaccinated individuals, spike-specific CD8+ and CD4+ T cell responses reportedly displayed substantial breadth.

Comments on this clone: Its specificity is not known.

The table came from immunoSEQ multiplex PCR; TCRdb's copy has only in-frame clones and leaves some out. The sample consists of hundreds of thousands of clones, around 87% of them appearing once. The J segment lost 1 base and the V segment lost 8 bases, leaving 3 bases of the junction unmatched. This CDR3 has 14 amino acids. CDR1 is LNHDA, CDR2 SQIVND, per germline (reference sequence). This sample's treatment: 15 to 20 received Ad26.COV2.S at low or high dose, single or two shots; 5 received placebo; per-sample allocation not given. Specimen acquisition occurred on day 63 following the initial vaccine or placebo injection.

The sample in question was peripheral blood, obtained in a trial of Ad26.COV2.S vaccine versus placebo. This receptor was taken from a person aged 18-65 years who received the Ad26.COV2.S COVID-19 vaccine or a placebo. The chain recombines TRBV19 with TRBJ2-2, with 8 bases identical to TRBD1. This CDR3 is CASRTGKNTGELFF. In nucleotides, the CDR3 is TGTGCCAGTCGGACAGGGAAGAACACCGGGGAGCTGTTTTTT.